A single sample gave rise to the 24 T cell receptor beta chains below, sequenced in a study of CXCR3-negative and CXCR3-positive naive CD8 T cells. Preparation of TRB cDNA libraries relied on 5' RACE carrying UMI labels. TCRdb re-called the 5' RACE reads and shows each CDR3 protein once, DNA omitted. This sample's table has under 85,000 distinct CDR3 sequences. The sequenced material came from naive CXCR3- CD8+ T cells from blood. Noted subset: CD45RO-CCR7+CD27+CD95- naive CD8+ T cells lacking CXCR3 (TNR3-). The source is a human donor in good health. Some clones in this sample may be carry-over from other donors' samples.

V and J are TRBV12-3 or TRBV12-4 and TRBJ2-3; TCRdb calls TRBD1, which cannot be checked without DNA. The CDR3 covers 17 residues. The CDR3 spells CASSASGGKTTRDTQYF.

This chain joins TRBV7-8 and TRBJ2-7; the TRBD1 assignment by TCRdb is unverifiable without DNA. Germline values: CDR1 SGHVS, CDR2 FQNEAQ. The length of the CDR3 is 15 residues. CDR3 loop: CASSRGTGPSYEQYF.

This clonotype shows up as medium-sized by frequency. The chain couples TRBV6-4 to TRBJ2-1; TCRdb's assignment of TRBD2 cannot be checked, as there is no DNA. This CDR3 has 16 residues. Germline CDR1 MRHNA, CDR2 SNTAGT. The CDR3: CASSDSASGGAHEQFF.

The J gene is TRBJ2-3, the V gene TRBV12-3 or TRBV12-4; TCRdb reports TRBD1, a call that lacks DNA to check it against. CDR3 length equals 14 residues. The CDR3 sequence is CASSSGQSTDTQYF.

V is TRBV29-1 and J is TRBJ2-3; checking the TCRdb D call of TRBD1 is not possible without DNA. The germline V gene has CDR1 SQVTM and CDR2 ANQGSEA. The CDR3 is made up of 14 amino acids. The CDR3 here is CSVEDWDSTDTQYF.

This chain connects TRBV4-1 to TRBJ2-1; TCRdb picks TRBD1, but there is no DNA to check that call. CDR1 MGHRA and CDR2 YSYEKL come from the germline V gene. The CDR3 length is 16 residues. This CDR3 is CASSQDPGLTYNEQFF.

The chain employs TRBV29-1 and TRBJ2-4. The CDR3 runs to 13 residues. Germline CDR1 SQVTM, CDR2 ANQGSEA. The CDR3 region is CSVEDLQGYIQYF.

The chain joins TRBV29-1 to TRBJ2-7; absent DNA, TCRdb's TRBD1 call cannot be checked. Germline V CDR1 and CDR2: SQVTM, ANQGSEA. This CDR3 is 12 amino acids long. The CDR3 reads CSCGDNSYEQYF.

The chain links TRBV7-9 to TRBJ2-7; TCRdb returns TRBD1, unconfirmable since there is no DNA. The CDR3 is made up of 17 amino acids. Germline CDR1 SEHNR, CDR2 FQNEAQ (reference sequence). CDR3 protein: CASSSPPGQGLGYEQYF.

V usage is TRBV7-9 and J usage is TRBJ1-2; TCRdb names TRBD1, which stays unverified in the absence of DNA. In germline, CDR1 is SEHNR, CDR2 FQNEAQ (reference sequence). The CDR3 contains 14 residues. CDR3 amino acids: CASSLVGGGYGYTF.

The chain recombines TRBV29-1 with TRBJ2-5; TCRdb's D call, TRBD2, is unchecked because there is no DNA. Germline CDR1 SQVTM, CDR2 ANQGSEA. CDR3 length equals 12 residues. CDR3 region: CSVRGLGETQYF.

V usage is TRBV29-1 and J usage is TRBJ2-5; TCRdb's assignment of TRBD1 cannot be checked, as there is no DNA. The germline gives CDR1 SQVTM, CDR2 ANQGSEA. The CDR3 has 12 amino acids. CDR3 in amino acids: CSTGGFGETQYF.

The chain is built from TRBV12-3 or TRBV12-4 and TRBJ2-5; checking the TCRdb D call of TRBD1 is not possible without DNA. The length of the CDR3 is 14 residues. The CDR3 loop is CASSPSQGEETQYF.

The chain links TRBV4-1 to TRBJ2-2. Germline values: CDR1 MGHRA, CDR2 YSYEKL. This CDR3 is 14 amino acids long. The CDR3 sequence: CASSLTLYTGELFF.

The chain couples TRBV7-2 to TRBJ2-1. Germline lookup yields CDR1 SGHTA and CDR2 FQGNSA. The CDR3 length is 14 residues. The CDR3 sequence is CASSLILLGNEQFF.

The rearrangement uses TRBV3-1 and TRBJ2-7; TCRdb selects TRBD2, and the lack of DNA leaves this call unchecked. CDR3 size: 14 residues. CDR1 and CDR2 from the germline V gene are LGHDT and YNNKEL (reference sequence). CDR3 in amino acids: CASSHRWGENEQYF.

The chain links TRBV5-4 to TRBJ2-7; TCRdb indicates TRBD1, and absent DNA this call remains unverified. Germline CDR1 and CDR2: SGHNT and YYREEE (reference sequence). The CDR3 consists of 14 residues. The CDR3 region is CASSLEVGGYEQYF.

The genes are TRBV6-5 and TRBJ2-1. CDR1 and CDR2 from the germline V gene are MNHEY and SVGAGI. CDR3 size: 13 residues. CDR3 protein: CASSYTNHNEQFF.

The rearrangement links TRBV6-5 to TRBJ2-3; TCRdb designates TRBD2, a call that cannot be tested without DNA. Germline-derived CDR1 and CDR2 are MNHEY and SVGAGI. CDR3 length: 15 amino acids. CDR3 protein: CASSYTGGGPDTQYF.

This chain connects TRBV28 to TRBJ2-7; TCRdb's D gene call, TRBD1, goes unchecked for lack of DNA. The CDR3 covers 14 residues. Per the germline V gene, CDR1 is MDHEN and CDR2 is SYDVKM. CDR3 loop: CASSSPTGVYEQYF.

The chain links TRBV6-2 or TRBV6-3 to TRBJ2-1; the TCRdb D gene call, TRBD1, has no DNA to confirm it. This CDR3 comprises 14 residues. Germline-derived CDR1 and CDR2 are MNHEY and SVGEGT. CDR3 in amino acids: CASSYDGGAGEQFF.

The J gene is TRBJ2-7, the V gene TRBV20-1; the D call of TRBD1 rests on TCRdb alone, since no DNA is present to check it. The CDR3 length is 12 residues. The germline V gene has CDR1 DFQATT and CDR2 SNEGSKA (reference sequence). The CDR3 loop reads CSVGGDDYEQHF.

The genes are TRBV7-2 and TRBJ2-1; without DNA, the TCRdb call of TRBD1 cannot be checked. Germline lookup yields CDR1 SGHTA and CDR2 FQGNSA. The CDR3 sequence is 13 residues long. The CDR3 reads CATRGRGYNEQFF.

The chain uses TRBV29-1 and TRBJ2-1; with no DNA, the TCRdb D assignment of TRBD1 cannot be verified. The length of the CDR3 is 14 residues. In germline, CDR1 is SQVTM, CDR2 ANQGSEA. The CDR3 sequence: CSVVGQVIYNEQFF.